This T cell receptor (beta chain) emerged from a study of cytomegalovirus exposure and HLA in healthy donors. PCR amplification relied on 60 Vbeta primers (plus 13 Jbeta primers). The assay was immunoSEQ multiplex PCR, and TCRdb's table has in-frame clones only and misses some. The sample has more than 95,000 clones, 60% to 75% seen once. The CDR3 covers 13 residues. Germline CDR1 is MDHEN and CDR2 is SYDVKM. V gave up 5 bases and J gave up 0 bases, with 7 bases separating them. The TCR comes from a female donor in good health and CMV-seropositive. Specimen: PBMCs. The J gene is TRBJ1-1, the V gene TRBV28; no reliable D call. The CDR3 coding sequence is TGTGCCAGCAGTACCAGGCTGAACACTGAAGCTTTCTTT. Translation gives CASSTRLNTEAFF.